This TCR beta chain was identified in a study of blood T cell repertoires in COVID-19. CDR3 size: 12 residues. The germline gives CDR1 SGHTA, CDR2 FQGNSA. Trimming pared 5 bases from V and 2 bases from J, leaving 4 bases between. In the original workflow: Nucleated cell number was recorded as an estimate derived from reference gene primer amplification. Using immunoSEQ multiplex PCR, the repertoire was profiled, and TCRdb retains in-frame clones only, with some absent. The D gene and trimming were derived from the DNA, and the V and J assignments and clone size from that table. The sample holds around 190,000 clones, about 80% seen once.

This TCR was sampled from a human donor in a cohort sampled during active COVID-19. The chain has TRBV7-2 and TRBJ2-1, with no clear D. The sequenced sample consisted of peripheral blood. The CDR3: CASSQTYNEQFF. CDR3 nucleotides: TGTGCCAGCAGCCAAACCTACAATGAGCAGTTCTTC. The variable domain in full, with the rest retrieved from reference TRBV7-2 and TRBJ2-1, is GAGVSQSPSNKVTEKGKDVELRCDPISGHTALYWYRQSLGQGLEFLIYFQGNSAPDKSGLPSDRFSAERTGGSVSTLTIQRTQQEDSAVYLCASSQTYNEQFFGPGTRLTVL.